One sample yielded the 15 T cell receptor beta chains listed below, sequenced in a study of blood T cell repertoires in COVID-19. The repertoire was sequenced with immunoSEQ multiplex PCR; TCRdb's copy has only in-frame clones and lacks some. The sample shows 250,000 to 350,000 clones, more than 85% of them seen only once. The sequencing sample was made of PBMCs or T cells enriched from blood (not recorded which). All receptors derive from a woman in her 30s who had recovered from COVID-19.

The rearrangement joins TRBV19 to TRBJ1-2; 8 nucleotides align to TRBD1. The V gene end was trimmed by 5 bases and the J gene end by 3 bases; junction bases not matched to a gene: 8. CDR3 length equals 15 residues. Germline CDR1 LNHDA, CDR2 SQIVND (reference sequence). The CDR3 is CASSSPRGLHYGYTF. CDR3 nucleotide sequence: TGTGCCAGTAGTTCCCCCAGGGGGCTACACTATGGCTACACCTTC.

The V call is TRBV6-5, the J call TRBJ1-5; D perhaps matches TRBD1 (5 bases). This CDR3 has 15 amino acids. Trimming removed 0 bases from V and 5 bases from J, with 11 bases in between. Germline CDR1 is MNHEY and CDR2 is SVGAGI. In DNA form, the CDR3 reads TGTGCCAGCAGTTACTCGAGACCGGGGGATCAGCCCCAGCATTTT. It yields the protein CASSYSRPGDQPQHF.

The chain joins TRBV7-9 to TRBJ2-4, with a weak D call TRBD1 (5 bases). The CDR3 sequence is 13 residues long. Trimming removed 5 bases from V and 9 bases from J, with 14 bases in between. Germline V gene sequence: CDR1 SEHNR, CDR2 FQNEAQ (reference sequence). CDR3: CASSIIGDLIQYF. The CDR3 DNA sequence: TGTGCCAGCAGCATAATAGGGGATCTCATTCAGTACTTC.

This chain joins TRBV7-6 and TRBJ1-1, with D possibly matching TRBD1 (5 bases). The ends were cut back, 9 bases at V and 4 bases at J, with 12 bases in the middle. The germline V gene has CDR1 SGHVS and CDR2 FNYEAQ. The CDR3 consists of 12 residues. The chain's CDR3 is CASSTGGTEAFF. The CDR3 bases are TGTGCCAGTTCCACGGGGGGCACTGAAGCTTTCTTT.

This sequence joins TRBV7-2 and TRBJ2-3; weak D call: TRBD2 (6 bases). This CDR3 has 13 residues. Germline CDR1 is SGHTA and CDR2 is FQGNSA. V was shortened by 1 base and J by 7 bases, with 9 bases between the two germline ends. The CDR3 here is CASSLGAGYTQYF. In DNA, the CDR3 is TGTGCCAGCAGCTTAGGAGCGGGCTATACGCAGTATTTT.

The CDR3 region is CASTSGVSGNTIYF. In DNA, the CDR3 is TGTGCCAGCACCTCGGGGGTCTCTGGAAACACCATATATTTT. This chain joins TRBV6-6 and TRBJ1-3, with D maybe TRBD1 (5 bases). The CDR3 is made up of 14 amino acids. V was pared by 7 bases and J by 0 bases, with 10 bases between. From germline, CDR1 is MNHNY and CDR2 SVGAGI (reference sequence).

The V gene is TRBV5-5, the J gene TRBJ1-4; TRBD1 matches 8 bases. Germline V gene data show CDR1 as SGHKS and CDR2 as YYEKEE (reference sequence). The V gene end was trimmed by 3 bases and the J gene end by 1 base; junction bases not matched to a gene: 8. There are 17 residues in the CDR3. This CDR3 reads CASSSYDRGETNEKLFF. DNA of the CDR3: TGTGCCAGCAGCTCCTACGACAGGGGAGAAACTAATGAAAAACTGTTTTTT.

The chain carries TRBV4-3 and TRBJ1-2, with D hard to call. Germline-derived CDR1 and CDR2 are LGHNA and YSLEER. Trimming took 3 bases from V and 3 from J, leaving 8 bases between them. The CDR3 covers 13 residues. CDR3 sequence: CASSQRVDYGYTF. CDR3 sequence (DNA): TGCGCCAGCAGCCAGAGGGTGGACTATGGCTACACCTTC.

This clone was counted a single time. V is TRBV2 and J is TRBJ2-1; TRBD2 matches at 9 bases. V was clipped by 8 bases and J by 9 bases; unmatched bases: 11. This CDR3 region has 14 residues. Germline CDR1 reads SNHLY; CDR2 reads FYNNEI. The CDR3 nucleotides are TGTGCCAGCGTGAGGGCTAGCGGGATAGGTGAGCAGTTCTTC. It specifies CASVRASGIGEQFF.

The rearrangement uses TRBV4-1 and TRBJ1-5; D is ambiguous. Trimming took 5 bases from V and 7 from J, leaving 12 bases between them. The CDR3 covers 13 residues. Germline CDR1 reads MGHRA; CDR2 reads YSYEKL. CDR3 in DNA: TGCGCCAGCAGCGGGCAGGATCGGCAGCCCCAGCATTTT. This translates into CASSGQDRQPQHF.

Points on this clone: Other DNA sequences within the sample encode an identical CDR3. The chain joins TRBV7-9 to TRBJ1-1; no clear D gene. This CDR3 region has 15 residues. The V and J ends lost 4 bases and 0 bases respectively, with 12 bases between them. The germline gives CDR1 SEHNR, CDR2 FQNEAQ (reference sequence). In DNA form, the CDR3 reads TGTGCCAGCAGCTCGGGAACTTACATGAACACTGAAGCTTTCTTT. It codes for CASSSGTYMNTEAFF.

The chain combines TRBV28 with TRBJ1-1; 8 nucleotides line up with TRBD1. This CDR3 contains 15 residues. Germline V gives CDR1 MDHEN, CDR2 SYDVKM. V dropped 1 base and J dropped 1; count of bases not matched to a gene: 2. As DNA, the CDR3 is TGTGCCAGCAGTTTATACGGACAGGGGAACACTGAAGCTTTCTTT. The encoded protein is CASSLYGQGNTEAFF. The variable domain in full, completed from reference TRBV28 and TRBJ1-1, reads DVKVTQSSRYLVKRTGEKVFLECVQDMDHENMFWYRQDPGLGLRLIYFSYDVKMKEKGDIPEGYSVSREKKERFSLILESASTNQTSMYLCASSLYGQGNTEAFFGQGTRLTVV.

The chain has TRBV9 and TRBJ2-3, with 9 nucleotides matching TRBD1. This CDR3 contains 15 residues. Trimming cost V 2 bases and J 5 bases; bases outside gene matches: 6. CDR1 and CDR2 (germline): SGDLS, YYNGEE. The CDR3 loop is CASSVMGQGVDTQYF. CDR3 bases: TGTGCCAGCAGCGTGATGGGACAGGGAGTAGATACGCAGTATTTT.

The J gene is TRBJ1-1, the V gene TRBV7-8; 8 bases map to TRBD1. Looked up from germline, CDR1 is SGHVS and CDR2 is FQNEAQ. The V gene end was trimmed by 4 bases and the J gene end by 5 bases; junction bases not matched to a gene: 12. CDR3 size: 16 residues. In nucleotides, the CDR3 is TGTGCCAGCAGCTCGAGCACGGACAGGGAAGGAACTGAAGCTTTCTTT. Amino acids: CASSSSTDREGTEAFF.

The chain couples TRBV10-3 to TRBJ2-3; maybe TRBD1 (6 bases). The CDR3 totals 15 residues. Trimming took off 8 bases at V and 2 bases at J, with 17 bases between the two ends. Looked up from germline, CDR1 is ENHRY and CDR2 is SYGVKD. The CDR3 nucleotides are TGTGCCATCCGGAAGGGACAAGTCGACACAGATACGCAGTATTTT. This codes for CAIRKGQVDTDTQYF.